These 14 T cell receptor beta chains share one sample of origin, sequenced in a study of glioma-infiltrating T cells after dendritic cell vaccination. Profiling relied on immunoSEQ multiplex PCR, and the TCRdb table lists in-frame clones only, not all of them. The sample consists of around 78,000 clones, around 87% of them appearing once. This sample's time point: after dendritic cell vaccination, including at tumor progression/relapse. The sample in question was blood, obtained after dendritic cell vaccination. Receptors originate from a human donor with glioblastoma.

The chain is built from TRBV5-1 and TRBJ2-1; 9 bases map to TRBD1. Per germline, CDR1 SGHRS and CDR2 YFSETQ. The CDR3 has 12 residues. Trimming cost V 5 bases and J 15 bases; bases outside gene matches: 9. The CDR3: CASREQDRGGFF. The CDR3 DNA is TGCGCCAGCAGGGAGCAGGACAGGGGAGGGTTCTTC.

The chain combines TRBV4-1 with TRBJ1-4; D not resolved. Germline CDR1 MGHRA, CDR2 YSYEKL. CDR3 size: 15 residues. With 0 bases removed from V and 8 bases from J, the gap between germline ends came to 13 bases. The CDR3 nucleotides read TGCGCCAGCAGCCAAGATCTATCGGGGATGGAAAAACTGTTTTTT. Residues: CASSQDLSGMEKLFF.

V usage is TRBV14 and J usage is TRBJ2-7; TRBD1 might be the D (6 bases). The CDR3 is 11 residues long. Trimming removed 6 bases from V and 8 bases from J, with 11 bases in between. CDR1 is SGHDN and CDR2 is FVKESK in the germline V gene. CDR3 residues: CASSPGHQQYF. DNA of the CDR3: TGTGCCAGCAGTCCGGGACACCAGCAGTACTTC.

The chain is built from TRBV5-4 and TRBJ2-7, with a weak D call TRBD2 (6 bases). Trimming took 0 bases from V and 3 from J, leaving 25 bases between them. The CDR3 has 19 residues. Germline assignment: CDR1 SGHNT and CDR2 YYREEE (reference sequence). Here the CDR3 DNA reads TGTGCCAGCAGCTTGGAGGGTCGTTACGGGACTTTCAAGGTCTACGAGCAGTACTTC. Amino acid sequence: CASSLEGRYGTFKVYEQYF. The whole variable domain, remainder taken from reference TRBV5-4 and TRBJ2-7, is ETGVTQSPTHLIKTRGQQVTLRCSSQSGHNTVSWYQQALGQGPQFIFQYYREEENGRGNFPPRFSGLQFPNYSSELNVNALELDDSALYLCASSLEGRYGTFKVYEQYFGPGTRLTVT.

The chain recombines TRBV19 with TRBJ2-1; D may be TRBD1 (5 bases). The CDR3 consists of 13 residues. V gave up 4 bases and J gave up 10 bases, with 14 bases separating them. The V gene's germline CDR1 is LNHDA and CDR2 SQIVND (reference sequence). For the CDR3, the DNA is TGTGCCAGTAGTAGACGACAGTACTCGGAGCAGTTCTTC. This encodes CASSRRQYSEQFF.

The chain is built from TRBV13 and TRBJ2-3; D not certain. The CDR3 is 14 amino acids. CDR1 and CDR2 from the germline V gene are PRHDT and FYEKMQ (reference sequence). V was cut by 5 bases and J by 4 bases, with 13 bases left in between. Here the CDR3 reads CASSPRSSPDTQYF. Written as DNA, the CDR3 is TGTGCCAGCAGCCCGAGATCTTCGCCAGATACGCAGTATTTT.

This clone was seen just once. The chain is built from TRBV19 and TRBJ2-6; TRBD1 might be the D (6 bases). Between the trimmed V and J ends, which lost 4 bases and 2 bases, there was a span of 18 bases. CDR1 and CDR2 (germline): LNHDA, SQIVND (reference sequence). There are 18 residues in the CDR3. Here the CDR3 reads CASSTAGVLSPGANVLTF. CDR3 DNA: TGTGCCAGTAGTACGGCAGGGGTCTTGTCACCTGGGGCCAACGTCCTGACTTTC. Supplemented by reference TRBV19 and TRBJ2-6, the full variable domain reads DGGITQSPKYLFRKEGQNVTLSCEQNLNHDAMYWYRQDPGQGLRLIYYSQIVNDFQKGDIAEGYSVSREKKESFPLTVTSAQKNPTAFYLCASSTAGVLSPGANVLTFGAGSRLTVL.

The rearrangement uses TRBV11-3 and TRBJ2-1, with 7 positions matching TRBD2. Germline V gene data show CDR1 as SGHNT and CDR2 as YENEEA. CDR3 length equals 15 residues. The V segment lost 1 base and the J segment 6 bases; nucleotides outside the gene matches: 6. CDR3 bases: TGTGCCAGCAGCTTAGCCGGGACTACACCCAATGAGCAGTTCTTC. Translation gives CASSLAGTTPNEQFF.

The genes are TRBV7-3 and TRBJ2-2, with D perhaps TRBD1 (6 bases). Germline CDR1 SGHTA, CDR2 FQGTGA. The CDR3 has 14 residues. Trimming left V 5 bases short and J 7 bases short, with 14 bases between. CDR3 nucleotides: TGTGCCAGCAGCCCCCGGCGGACAGTCGGGGAGCTGTTTTTT. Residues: CASSPRRTVGELFF.

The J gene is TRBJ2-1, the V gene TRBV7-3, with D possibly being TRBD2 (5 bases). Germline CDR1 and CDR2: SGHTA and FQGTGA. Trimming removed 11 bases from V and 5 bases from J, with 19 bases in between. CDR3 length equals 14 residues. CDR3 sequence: CASSGRSKNNEQFF. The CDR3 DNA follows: TGTGCCTCAAGCGGACGGTCGAAGAACAATGAGCAGTTCTTC.

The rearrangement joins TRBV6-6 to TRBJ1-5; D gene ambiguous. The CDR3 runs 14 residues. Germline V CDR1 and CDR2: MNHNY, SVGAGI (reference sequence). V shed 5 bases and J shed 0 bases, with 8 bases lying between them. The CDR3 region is CASSKQLSNQPQHF. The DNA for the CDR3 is TGTGCCAGCAGTAAACAGCTTAGCAATCAGCCCCAGCATTTT.

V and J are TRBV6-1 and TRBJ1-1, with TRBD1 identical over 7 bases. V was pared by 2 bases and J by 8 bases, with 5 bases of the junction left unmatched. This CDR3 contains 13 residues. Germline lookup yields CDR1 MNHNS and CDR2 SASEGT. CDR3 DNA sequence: TGTGCCAGCAGTGAACGGAACAGGGGCGAAGCTTTCTTT. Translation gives CASSERNRGEAFF.

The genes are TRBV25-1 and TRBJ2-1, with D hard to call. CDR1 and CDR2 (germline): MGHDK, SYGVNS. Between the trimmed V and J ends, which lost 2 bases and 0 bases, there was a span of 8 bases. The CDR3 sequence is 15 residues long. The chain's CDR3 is CASSEPGSSYNEQFF. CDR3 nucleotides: TGTGCCAGCAGTGAACCAGGAAGCTCCTACAATGAGCAGTTCTTC.

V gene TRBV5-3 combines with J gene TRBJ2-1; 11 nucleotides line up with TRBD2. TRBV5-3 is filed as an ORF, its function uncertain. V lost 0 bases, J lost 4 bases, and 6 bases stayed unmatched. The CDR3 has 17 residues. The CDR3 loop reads CARSLASGTSGYNEQFF. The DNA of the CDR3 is TGTGCCAGAAGCTTGGCGTCCGGGACTAGCGGTTACAATGAGCAGTTCTTC.